This T cell receptor (beta chain) was documented in a study of T cell changes during pregnancy in multiple sclerosis. Clones were read by immunoSEQ multiplex PCR, and TCRdb kept only the in-frame ones, dropping some. In the table there are about 66,000 clones, 90% to 95% of which are singletons. The sample in question was CD8+ T cells from peripheral blood mononuclear cells, obtained before pregnancy. This receptor was taken from a female donor with multiple sclerosis, enrolled in a pregnancy study.

CDR3 amino acids: CASSLGNNEQFF. CDR3 DNA: TGTGCCAGCAGCTTAGGTAACAATGAGCAGTTCTTC. The gene calls are TRBV7-9 and TRBJ2-1; D is ambiguous. This CDR3 spans 12 amino acids. Trimming cost V 1 base and J 5 bases, with 3 bases left between them. The germline CDR1 and CDR2 sequences are SEHNR and FQNEAQ (reference sequence).